This section outlines one T cell receptor (beta chain) sequence together with its context. This clone was counted once. Its antigen specificity is not known. Nothing much larger sits one base from this clone, and base qualities are not available. Receptor libraries were prepared by the immunoSEQ multiplex PCR assay. Turning to the authors' computational methods: To diagnose cytomegalovirus status from the catalog of TCR beta chain sequences, a statistical classification framework was built. What TCRdb holds here is the immuneACCESS table cut down to in-frame rearrangements. Part of the clones is not present; checked against another copy, under half of the missing clones reflect an unresolved V gene, and the others are unexplained. For V, J and clone size, that table is used; D and trimming come from the DNA. This sample has about 170,000 clones in its table, and roughly nine tenths of those were observed once. About 5.8% of the sample is taken by the ten largest.

The entry originates in a study of cytomegalovirus exposure and HLA in healthy donors listed by TCRdb under 2017. About the study as a whole: According to a later analysis, the roughly 130 validation repertoires were produced on the same platform as the 666 repertoires of the first cohort. To predict cytomegalovirus infection status, the study combined high-throughput TCR immunosequencing, statistical association of individual TCRs with disease status, and machine learning. Along with the approximately 700-subject first cohort, a separate validation cohort of 120 different subjects was used. The study was designed to test whether signatures of past pathogen exposure could be identified by cataloging public T cell receptors.

Separate from the roughly 700-subject first cohort, the validation cohort of about 120 subjects was the group to which the donors belonged. Reading from cysteine to phenylalanine, the CDR3 counts 13 amino acids. Left in the record is the CDR3 DNA by itself, 39 bases read in frame from the first base. The germline V gene specifies MNHEY as CDR1 and SVGAGI as CDR2. V and J lose 2 bases and 3 bases, and a span of 7 bases separates them. On the study overall, not on this receptor specifically: In vitro tests confirmed that a few of the cytomegalovirus-associated TCR beta chains recognize cytomegalovirus antigens. Subsequent analysis determined that TCRs grouped into clusters in the first cohort also showed a tendency toward co-occurrence across the 120 validation repertoires, and 94% of cluster scores exceeded 0. The classifier was reported to diagnose cytomegalovirus status with high specificity and sensitivity in both the original and validation cohorts. Across donors, most TCR sequences were observed very rarely, whereas some public TCRs were present in many individuals. In the study, some 180 TCR beta chains were listed as associated with cytomegalovirus. A later analysis lacked HLA typing for the validation cohort, so it scored co-occurrence in that cohort across all 110 or so repertoires. The authors suggested that the approach could potentially be generalized to other disease states and immunological phenotypes.

This receptor was taken from a woman aged 30 to 39 in good health and CMV-seronegative. The chain couples TRBV6-5 to TRBJ1-2; no D gene can be assigned with confidence. Material for sequencing was PBMCs. Here is the DNA: TGTGCCAGCAGTTACGAAGTGGACTATGGCTACACCTTC. Translated, it reads CASSYEVDYGYTF.